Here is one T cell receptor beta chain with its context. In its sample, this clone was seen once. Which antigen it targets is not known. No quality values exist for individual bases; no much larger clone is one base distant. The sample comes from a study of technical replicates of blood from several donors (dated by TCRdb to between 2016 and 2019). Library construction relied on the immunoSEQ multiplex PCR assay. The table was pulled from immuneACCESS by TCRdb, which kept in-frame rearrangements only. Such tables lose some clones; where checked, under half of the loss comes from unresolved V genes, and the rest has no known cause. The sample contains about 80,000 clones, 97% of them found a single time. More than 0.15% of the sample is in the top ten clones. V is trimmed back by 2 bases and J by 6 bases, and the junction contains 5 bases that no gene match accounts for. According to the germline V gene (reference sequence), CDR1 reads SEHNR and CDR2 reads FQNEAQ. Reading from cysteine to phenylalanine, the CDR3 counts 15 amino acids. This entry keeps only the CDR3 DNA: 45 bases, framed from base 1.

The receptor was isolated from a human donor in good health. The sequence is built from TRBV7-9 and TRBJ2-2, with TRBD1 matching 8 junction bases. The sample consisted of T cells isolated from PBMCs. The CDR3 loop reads CASSLLLGQAGELFF. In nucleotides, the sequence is TGTGCCAGCAGCTTATTATTGGGACAGGCCGGGGAGCTGTTTTTT.